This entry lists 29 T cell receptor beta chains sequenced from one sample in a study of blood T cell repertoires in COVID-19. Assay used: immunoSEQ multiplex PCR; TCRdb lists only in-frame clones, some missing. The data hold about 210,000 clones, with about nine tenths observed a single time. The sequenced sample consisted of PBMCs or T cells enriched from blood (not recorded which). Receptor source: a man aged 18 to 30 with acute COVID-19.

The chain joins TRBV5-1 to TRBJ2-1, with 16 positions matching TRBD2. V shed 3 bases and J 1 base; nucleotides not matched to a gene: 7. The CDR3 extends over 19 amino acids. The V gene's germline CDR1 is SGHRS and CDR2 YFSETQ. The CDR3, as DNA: TGCGCCAGCAGCTGGGGGGGACTAGCGGGAGGGCCGTCCTACAATGAGCAGTTCTTC. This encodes CASSWGGLAGGPSYNEQFF.

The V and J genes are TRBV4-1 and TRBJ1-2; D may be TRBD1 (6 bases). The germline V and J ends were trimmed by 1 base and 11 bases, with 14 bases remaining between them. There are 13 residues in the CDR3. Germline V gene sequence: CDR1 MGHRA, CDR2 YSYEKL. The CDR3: CASSQGAGQFYTF. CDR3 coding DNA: TGCGCCAGCAGCCAAGGAGCCGGACAGTTTTACACCTTC.

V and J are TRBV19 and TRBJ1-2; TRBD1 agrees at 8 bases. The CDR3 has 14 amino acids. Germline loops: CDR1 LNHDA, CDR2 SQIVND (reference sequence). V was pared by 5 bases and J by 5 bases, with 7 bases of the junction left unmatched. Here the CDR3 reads CASSATTGEYGYTF. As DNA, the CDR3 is TGTGCCAGTAGTGCGACGACAGGGGAATATGGCTACACCTTC.

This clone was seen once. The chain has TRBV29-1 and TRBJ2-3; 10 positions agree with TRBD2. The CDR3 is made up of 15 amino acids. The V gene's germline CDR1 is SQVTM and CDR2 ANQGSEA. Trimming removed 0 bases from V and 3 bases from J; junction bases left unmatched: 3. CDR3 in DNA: TGCAGCGTTGAAGAGGAGCGGGAGGGGACAGATACGCAGTATTTT. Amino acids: CSVEEEREGTDTQYF.

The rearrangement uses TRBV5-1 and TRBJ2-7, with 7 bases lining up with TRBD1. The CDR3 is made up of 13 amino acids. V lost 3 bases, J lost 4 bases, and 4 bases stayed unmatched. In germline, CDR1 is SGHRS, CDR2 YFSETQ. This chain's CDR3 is CASSSLTGYEQYF. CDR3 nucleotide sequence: TGCGCCAGCAGCTCGTTGACAGGGTACGAGCAGTACTTC.

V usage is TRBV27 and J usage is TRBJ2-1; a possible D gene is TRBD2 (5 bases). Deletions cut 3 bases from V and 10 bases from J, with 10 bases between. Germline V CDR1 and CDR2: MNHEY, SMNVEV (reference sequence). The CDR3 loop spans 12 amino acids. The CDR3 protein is CASSFFGGEQFF. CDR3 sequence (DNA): TGTGCCAGCAGTTTCTTTGGAGGCGAGCAGTTCTTC.

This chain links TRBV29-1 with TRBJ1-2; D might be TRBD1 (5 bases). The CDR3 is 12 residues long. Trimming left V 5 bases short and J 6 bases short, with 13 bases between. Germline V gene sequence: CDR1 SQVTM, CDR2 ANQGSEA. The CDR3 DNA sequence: TGCAGCGTTAGTCGAGGGGAGGATGGCTACACCTTC. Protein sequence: CSVSRGEDGYTF.

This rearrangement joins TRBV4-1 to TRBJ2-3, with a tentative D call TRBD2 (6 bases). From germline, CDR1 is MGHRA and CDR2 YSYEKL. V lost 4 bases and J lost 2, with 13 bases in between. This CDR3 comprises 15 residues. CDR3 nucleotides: TGCGCCAGCAGCCCCGAGACGGGACTCACAGATACGCAGTATTTT. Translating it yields CASSPETGLTDTQYF.

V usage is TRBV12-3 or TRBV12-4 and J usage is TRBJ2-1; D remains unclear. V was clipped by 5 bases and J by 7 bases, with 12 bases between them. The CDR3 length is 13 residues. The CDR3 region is CASSTRLGNEQFF. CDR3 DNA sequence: TGTGCCAGCAGTACTCGGCTAGGTAATGAGCAGTTCTTC.

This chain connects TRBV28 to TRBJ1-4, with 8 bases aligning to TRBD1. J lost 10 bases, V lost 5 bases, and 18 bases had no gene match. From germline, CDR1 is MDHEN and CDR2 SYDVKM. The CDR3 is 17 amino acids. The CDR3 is CASSLVIVGQGTGKLFF. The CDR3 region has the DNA TGTGCCAGCAGTCTAGTGATTGTAGGACAGGGAACAGGAAAACTGTTTTTT.

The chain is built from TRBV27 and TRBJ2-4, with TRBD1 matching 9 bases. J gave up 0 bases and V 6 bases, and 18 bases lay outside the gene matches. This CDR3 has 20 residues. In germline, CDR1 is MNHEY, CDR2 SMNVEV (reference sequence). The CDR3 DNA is TGTGCCAGCAGCCAAATTACCGGGACAGGGTCCTTTCTAGCCAAAAACATTCAGTACTTC. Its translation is CASSQITGTGSFLAKNIQYF.

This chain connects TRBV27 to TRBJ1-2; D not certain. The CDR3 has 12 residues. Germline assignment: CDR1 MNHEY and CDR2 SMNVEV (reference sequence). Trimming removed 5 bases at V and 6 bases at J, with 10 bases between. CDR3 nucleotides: TGTGCCAGCAGTCTAAACGGGGATGGCTACACCTTC. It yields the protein CASSLNGDGYTF.

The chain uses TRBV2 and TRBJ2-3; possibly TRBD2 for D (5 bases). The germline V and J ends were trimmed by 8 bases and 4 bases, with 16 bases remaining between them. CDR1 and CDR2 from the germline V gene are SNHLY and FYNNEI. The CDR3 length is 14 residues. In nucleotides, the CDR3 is TGTGCCAGCCGATCCGATGGAGGTTCAGATACGCAGTATTTT. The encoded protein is CASRSDGGSDTQYF.

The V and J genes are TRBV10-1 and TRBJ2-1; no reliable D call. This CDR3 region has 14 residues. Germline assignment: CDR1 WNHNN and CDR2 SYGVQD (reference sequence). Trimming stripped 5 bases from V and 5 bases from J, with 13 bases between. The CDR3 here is CASSRSLVNNEQFF. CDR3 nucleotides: TGCGCCAGCAGTCGTTCACTGGTGAACAATGAGCAGTTCTTC.

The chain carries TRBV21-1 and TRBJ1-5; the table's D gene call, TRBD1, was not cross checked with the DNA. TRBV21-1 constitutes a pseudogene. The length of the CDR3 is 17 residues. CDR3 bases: TGTGCCAGCAGCTTCCGACAGGCTTGGGGAAGCAATCAGCCCCAGCATTTT. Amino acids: CASSFRQAWGSNQPQHF.

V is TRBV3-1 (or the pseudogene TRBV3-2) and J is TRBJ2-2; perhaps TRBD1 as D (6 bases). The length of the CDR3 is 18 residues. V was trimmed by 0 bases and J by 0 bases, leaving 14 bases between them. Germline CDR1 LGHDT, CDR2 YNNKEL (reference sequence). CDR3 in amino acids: CASSQEGHILANTGELFF. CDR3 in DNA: TGTGCCAGCAGCCAAGAGGGACATATACTAGCGAACACCGGGGAGCTGTTTTTT.

CDR3 in DNA: TGTGCCAGCAGCTTAGGTTACAGGGCGGGCGAGCAGTACTTC. Translated: CASSLGYRAGEQYF. The chain is built from TRBV7-8 and TRBJ2-7; tentative D call: TRBD1 (6 bases). There are 14 residues in the CDR3. The germline CDR1 and CDR2 sequences are SGHVS and FQNEAQ. V lost 1 base, J lost 6 bases, and 13 bases lay in between.

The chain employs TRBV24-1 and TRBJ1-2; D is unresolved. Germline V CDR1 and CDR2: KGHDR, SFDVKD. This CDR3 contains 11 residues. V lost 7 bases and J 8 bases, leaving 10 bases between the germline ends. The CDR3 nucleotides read TGTGCCACCAGCTTCTCGGGAGGCTACACCTTC. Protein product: CATSFSGGYTF.

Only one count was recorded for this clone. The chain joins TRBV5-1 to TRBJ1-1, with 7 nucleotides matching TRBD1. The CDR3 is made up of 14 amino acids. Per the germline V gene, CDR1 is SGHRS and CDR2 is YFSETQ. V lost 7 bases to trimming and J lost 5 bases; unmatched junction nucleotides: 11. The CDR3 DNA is TGCGCCAGCTGCGAAGGGGGCGGAGGTACTGAAGCTTTCTTT. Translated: CASCEGGGGTEAFF.

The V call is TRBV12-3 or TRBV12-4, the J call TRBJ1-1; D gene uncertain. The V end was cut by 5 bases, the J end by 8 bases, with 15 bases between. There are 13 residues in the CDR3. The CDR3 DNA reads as TGTGCCAGCAGTCACGACTGGAGTGGGGAAGCTTTCTTT. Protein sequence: CASSHDWSGEAFF.

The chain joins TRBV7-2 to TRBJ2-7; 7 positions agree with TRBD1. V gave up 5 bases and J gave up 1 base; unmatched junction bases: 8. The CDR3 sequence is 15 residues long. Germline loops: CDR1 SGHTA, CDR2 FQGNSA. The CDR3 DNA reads TGTGCCAGCAGCACCAGGACAGGACAATCCTACGAGCAGTACTTC. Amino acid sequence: CASSTRTGQSYEQYF.

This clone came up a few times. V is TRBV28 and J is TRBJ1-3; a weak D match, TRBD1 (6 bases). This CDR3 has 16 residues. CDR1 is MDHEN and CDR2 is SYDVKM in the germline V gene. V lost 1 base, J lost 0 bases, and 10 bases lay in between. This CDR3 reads CASSLYRAASGNTIYF. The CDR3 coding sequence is TGTGCCAGCAGTTTATACAGGGCCGCCTCTGGAAACACCATATATTTT.

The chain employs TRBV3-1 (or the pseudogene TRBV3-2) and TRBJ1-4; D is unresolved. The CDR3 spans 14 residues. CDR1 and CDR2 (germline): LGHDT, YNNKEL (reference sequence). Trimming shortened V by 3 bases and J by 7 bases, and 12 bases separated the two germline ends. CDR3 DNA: TGTGCCAGCAGCCAGAAAGCCTTTATTGAAAAACTGTTTTTT. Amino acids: CASSQKAFIEKLFF.

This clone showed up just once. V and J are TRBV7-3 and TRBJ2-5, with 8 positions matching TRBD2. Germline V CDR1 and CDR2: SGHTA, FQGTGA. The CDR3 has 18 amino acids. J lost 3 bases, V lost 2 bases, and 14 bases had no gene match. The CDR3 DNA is TGTGCCAGCAGCTTACGCCCGCCGGGACTAGTGGGCGAAGAGACCCAGTACTTC. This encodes CASSLRPPGLVGEETQYF.

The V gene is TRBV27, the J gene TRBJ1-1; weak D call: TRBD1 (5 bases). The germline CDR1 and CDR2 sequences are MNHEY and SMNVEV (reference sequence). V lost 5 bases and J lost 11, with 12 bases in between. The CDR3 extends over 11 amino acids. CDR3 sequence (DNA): TGTGCCAGCAGTAGCAGGGTAGGGGCTTTCTTT. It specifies CASSSRVGAFF.

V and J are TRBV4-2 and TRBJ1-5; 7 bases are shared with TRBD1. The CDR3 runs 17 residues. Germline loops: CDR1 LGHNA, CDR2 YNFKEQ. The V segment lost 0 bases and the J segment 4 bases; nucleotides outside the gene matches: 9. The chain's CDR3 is CASSQDSGRQGNQPQHF. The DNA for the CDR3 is TGTGCCAGCAGCCAAGATTCGGGGAGACAGGGTAATCAGCCCCAGCATTTT.

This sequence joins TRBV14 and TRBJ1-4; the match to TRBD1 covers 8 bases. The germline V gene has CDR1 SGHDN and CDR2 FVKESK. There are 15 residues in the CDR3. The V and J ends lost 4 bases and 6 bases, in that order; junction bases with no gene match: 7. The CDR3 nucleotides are TGTGCCAGCAGCCCCGGACAGGGCCCCTATGAAAAACTGTTTTTT. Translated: CASSPGQGPYEKLFF.

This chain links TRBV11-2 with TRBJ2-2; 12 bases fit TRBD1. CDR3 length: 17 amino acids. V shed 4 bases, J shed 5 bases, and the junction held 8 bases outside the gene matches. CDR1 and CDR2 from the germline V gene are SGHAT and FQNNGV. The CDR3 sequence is CASSSLRDRGPTGELFF. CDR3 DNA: TGTGCCAGCAGCTCCCTCCGGGACAGGGGGCCGACCGGGGAGCTGTTTTTT.

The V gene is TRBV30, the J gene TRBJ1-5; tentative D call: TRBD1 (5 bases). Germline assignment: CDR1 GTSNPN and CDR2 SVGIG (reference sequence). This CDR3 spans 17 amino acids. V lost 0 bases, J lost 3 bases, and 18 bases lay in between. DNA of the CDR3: TGTGCCTGGAGTGTATATCGGGGGAGGAGGTACAATCAGCCCCAGCATTTT. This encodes CAWSVYRGRRYNQPQHF.